The 21 T cell receptor beta chains below come from one sample, sequenced in a study of blood T cell repertoires in COVID-19. Clones were sequenced by immunoSEQ multiplex PCR, and TCRdb holds only the in-frame ones, with some missing. Among 150,000 to 200,000 clones listed, approximately 90% were seen once. Specimen: peripheral blood. The receptors shown here come from a woman of 80 years or more in a cohort sampled during active or convalescent COVID-19.

The chain links TRBV11-3 to TRBJ1-6, with TRBD1 identical over 10 bases. CDR1 is SGHNT and CDR2 is YENEEA in the germline V gene. V lost 5 bases and J lost 6; bases outside the gene matches: 4. This CDR3 is built from 15 residues. CDR3 loop: CASSPDRGRNSPLHF. CDR3 nucleotide sequence: TGTGCCAGCAGCCCAGACAGGGGGCGTAATTCACCCCTCCACTTT.

This chain uses TRBV4-2 with TRBJ2-6, with D unclear. Trimming took 1 base from V and 1 from J, leaving 8 bases between them. Germline lookup yields CDR1 LGHNA and CDR2 YNFKEQ. The CDR3 runs 16 residues. CDR3 nucleotides: TGTGCCAGCAGCCAAGCTAACCCATCTGGGGCCAACGTCCTGACTTTC. The encoded protein is CASSQANPSGANVLTF.

In this sample, this clone turned up once. V gene TRBV25-1 combines with J gene TRBJ2-4, with D maybe TRBD2 (5 bases). The CDR3 has 18 residues. Deletions cut 0 bases from V and 0 bases from J, with 15 bases between. Germline V CDR1 and CDR2: MGHDK, SYGVNS. CDR3 residues: CASSEYNHGVLAKNIQYF. CDR3 sequence (DNA): TGTGCCAGCAGTGAATATAATCACGGGGTCCTAGCCAAAAACATTCAGTACTTC.

The chain recombines TRBV4-3 with TRBJ1-2; TRBD1 matches at 10 bases. The CDR3 spans 15 residues. Germline CDR1 is LGHNA and CDR2 is YSLEER. The V segment lost 1 base and the J segment 4 bases; nucleotides outside the gene matches: 3. The CDR3 sequence is CASSQGQGASYGYTF. The DNA for the CDR3 is TGCGCCAGCAGCCAAGGACAGGGGGCTTCCTATGGCTACACCTTC.

J is TRBJ2-7 and V is TRBV2; 8 nucleotides align to TRBD2. J was trimmed by 2 bases and V by 7 bases; bases with no gene match: 7. Germline CDR1 SNHLY, CDR2 FYNNEI. The CDR3 contains 14 residues. This chain's CDR3 is CASKSREGTYEQYV. Written as DNA, the CDR3 is TGTGCCAGCAAGTCTCGGGAGGGAACCTACGAGCAGTACGTC.

The gene calls are TRBV5-1 and TRBJ1-1; 12 nucleotides match TRBD1. The CDR3 sequence is 13 residues long. Per germline, CDR1 SGHRS and CDR2 YFSETQ. The V segment lost 4 bases and the J segment 10 bases; nucleotides outside the gene matches: 5. This CDR3 is CASSTGQGAGAFF. The CDR3 bases are TGCGCCAGCAGCACGGGACAGGGGGCCGGAGCTTTCTTT.

This clone is a singleton in its sample. The V call is TRBV30, the J call TRBJ1-6; no firm D call. The CDR3 extends over 14 amino acids. Germline CDR1 is GTSNPN and CDR2 is SVGIG (reference sequence). V was clipped by 3 bases and J by 9 bases, with 15 bases between them. CDR3 nucleotides: TGTGCCTGGAGCCGGGAGGGTAGGACTTCACCCCTCCACTTT. This encodes CAWSREGRTSPLHF.

This clone occurred once. The rearrangement joins TRBV25-1 to TRBJ1-1; a weak D match, TRBD1 (5 bases). The CDR3 loop spans 14 amino acids. V gave up 5 bases and J gave up 3 bases, with 13 bases separating them. From germline, CDR1 is MGHDK and CDR2 SYGVNS. The CDR3, as DNA: TGTGCCAGCAGTAACGACATAGGGGACACTGAAGCTTTCTTT. Residues: CASSNDIGDTEAFF.

A few counts support this clone. This chain joins TRBV7-9 and TRBJ2-1, with TRBD1 matching 7 bases. After removal of 5 bases from V and 4 bases from J, the junction contained 5 bases not matched to a gene. CDR1 is SEHNR, CDR2 FQNEAQ, per germline (reference sequence). The length of the CDR3 is 14 residues. The CDR3 is CASSAGTEYNEQFF. The DNA for the CDR3 is TGTGCCAGCAGCGCCGGGACAGAGTACAATGAGCAGTTCTTC.

The chain joins TRBV7-9 to TRBJ1-1; D gene uncertain. CDR1 and CDR2 from the germline V gene are SEHNR and FQNEAQ (reference sequence). Deletions cut 3 bases from V and 1 base from J, with 6 bases between. The CDR3 runs to 13 residues. The CDR3 protein is CASSFQWNTEAFF. The DNA for the CDR3 is TGTGCCAGCAGCTTCCAGTGGAACACTGAAGCTTTCTTT. Full variable domain (missing parts from reference TRBV7-9 and TRBJ1-1): DTGVSQNPRHKITKRGQNVTFRCDPISEHNRLYWYRQTLGQGPEFLTYFQNEAQLEKSRLLSDRFSAERPKGSFSTLEIQRTEQGDSAMYLCASSFQWNTEAFFGQGTRLTVV.

This chain joins TRBV14 and TRBJ1-1; D remains ambiguous. Per the germline V gene, CDR1 is SGHDN and CDR2 is FVKESK. The ends were cut back, 5 bases at V and 3 bases at J, with 22 bases in the middle. This CDR3 spans 17 amino acids. The CDR3 nucleotides are TGTGCCAGCAGCTTAGTTACGTGGGAGCTCCGGGACACTGAAGCTTTCTTT. It translates to CASSLVTWELRDTEAFF.

The chain joins TRBV5-1 to TRBJ1-2; 9 bases line up with TRBD1. V lost 4 bases, J lost 4 bases, and 8 bases stayed unmatched. There are 15 residues in the CDR3. The germline gives CDR1 SGHRS, CDR2 YFSETQ. CDR3 protein: CASSDTGGASYGYTF. The CDR3 DNA sequence: TGCGCCAGCAGCGATACAGGGGGCGCAAGCTATGGCTACACCTTC.

The V call is TRBV24-1, the J call TRBJ2-1, with 7 bases fitting TRBD1. V lost 3 bases, J lost 5 bases, and 3 bases stayed unmatched. This CDR3 spans 14 amino acids. Germline V gene sequence: CDR1 KGHDR, CDR2 SFDVKD. The CDR3 sequence: CATSDPTGNNEQFF. CDR3 DNA sequence: TGTGCCACCAGTGATCCGACAGGGAACAATGAGCAGTTCTTC.

The V and J genes are TRBV4-3 and TRBJ1-6; 9 bases fit TRBD1. This CDR3 region has 17 residues. J lost 10 bases, V lost 3 bases, and 13 bases had no gene match. Per the germline V gene, CDR1 is LGHNA and CDR2 is YSLEER. CDR3 in DNA: TGCGCCAGCAGCCATGTTCTTTCCGGGACAGGGCGGTCACCCCTCCACTTT. Its translation is CASSHVLSGTGRSPLHF.

The chain combines TRBV6-5 with TRBJ2-1; 7 bases are a match to TRBD2. V was clipped by 8 bases and J by 7 bases; unmatched bases: 8. The CDR3 is 13 amino acids. Germline values: CDR1 MNHEY, CDR2 SVGAGI. The CDR3 region is CASVRGGSNEQFF. CDR3 DNA: TGTGCCAGCGTGCGCGGGGGAAGTAATGAGCAGTTCTTC.

The chain couples TRBV27 to TRBJ1-2, with 9 bases aligning to TRBD1. CDR3 length equals 15 residues. V lost 5 bases, J lost 7 bases, and 11 bases stayed unmatched. Germline-derived CDR1 and CDR2 are MNHEY and SMNVEV (reference sequence). The CDR3: CASSPQTGGIGGYTF. The CDR3 DNA reads as TGTGCCAGCAGTCCCCAGACAGGGGGAATTGGTGGCTACACCTTC.

The rearrangement uses TRBV29-1 and TRBJ1-1, with D maybe TRBD1 (5 bases). The germline gives CDR1 SQVTM, CDR2 ANQGSEA. Trimming left V 1 base short and J 5 bases short, with 20 bases between. The length of the CDR3 is 16 residues. This CDR3 reads CSVEVGLSRGITEAFF. The CDR3 coding sequence is TGCAGCGTTGAAGTAGGCCTGTCCCGGGGGATTACTGAAGCTTTCTTT.

This sequence joins TRBV24-1 and TRBJ2-5; D unclear. V shed 2 bases and J shed 2 bases, with 14 bases lying between them. The germline CDR1 and CDR2 sequences are KGHDR and SFDVKD. The CDR3 is 16 residues long. The CDR3: CATSDYRLGRQETQYF. The CDR3 bases are TGTGCCACCAGTGATTACCGTCTGGGCAGACAAGAGACCCAGTACTTC.

CDR3 coding DNA: TGTGCCAGCAGCTTATCAGGGATAGTCACTGAAGCTTTCTTT. The encoded protein is CASSLSGIVTEAFF. The gene calls are TRBV7-2 and TRBJ1-1; D may be TRBD1 (5 bases). The CDR3 totals 14 residues. V was clipped by 2 bases and J by 4 bases, with 11 bases between them. The germline gives CDR1 SGHTA, CDR2 FQGNSA.

This chain links TRBV3-1 (or the pseudogene TRBV3-2) with TRBJ2-3, with 7 bases identical to TRBD2. Looked up from germline, CDR1 is LGHDT and CDR2 is YNNKEL (reference sequence). The CDR3 extends over 15 amino acids. The trim removed 5 bases at V and 2 bases at J, leaving 7 bases unmatched. The CDR3 DNA reads TGTGCCAGCAGCGGACTAGGAAGGTTCACAGATACGCAGTATTTT. Translation gives CASSGLGRFTDTQYF.

The V and J genes are TRBV18 and TRBJ1-5; 7 bases are a match to TRBD1. CDR1 KGHSH and CDR2 LQKENI come from the germline V gene. The J segment lost 0 bases and the V segment lost 3 bases, leaving 8 bases of the junction unmatched. The length of the CDR3 is 17 residues. The CDR3 bases are TGTGCCAGCTCACCCCCGGGACAGACAGTTAGCAATCAGCCCCAGCATTTT. Its translation is CASSPPGQTVSNQPQHF.